The clone carrying this T cell receptor beta chain was seen only once. The antigen is unknown. This specimen comes from a study of human thymus T cells. General study findings and limits: It looked as if thymic and blood repertoires used V and J genes in a biased way.

Repertoires were generated with immunoSEQ multiplex PCR, while TCRdb's copy carries only in-frame clones and drops some. The sample lists more than 45,000 clones; nearly 95% were seen once. Healthy Finnish infants undergoing corrective surgery for congenital heart defects were used as donors. Genomic DNA was extracted from every available blood leukocyte. Deletions cut 4 bases from V and 4 bases from J, with 20 bases between. This CDR3 has 16 residues. Germline V lookup: CDR1 MNHEY, CDR2 SMNVEV (reference sequence). The gene calls are TRBV27 and TRBJ2-7, with a possible D match to TRBD1 (5 bases). The clonotype originates from a boy less than two years old with a congenital heart defect but otherwise immunologically healthy. The material sequenced was blood. CDR3 in DNA: TGTGCCAGCAGTTCACCTTTCATCGAAGGGGATTACGAGCAGTACTTC. This gives the protein CASSSPFIEGDYEQYF.